This T cell receptor beta chain was identified in a study of blood T cells in healthy people across ages. This clonotype was seen more than once but under ten times. Antigen unknown. V shed 3 bases and J shed 2 bases, with 12 bases lying between them. CDR1 and CDR2 (germline): DFQATT, SNEGSKA (reference sequence). CDR3 length equals 14 residues. Whole-study results and caveats: In long-lived donors, naive CD4+ cell counts and diversity exceeded those of aged donors. TCR beta diversity, measured per million T cells, fell in a roughly linear way with age.

A second 7 to 11 cycle PCR used barcoded and J-beta primers. A 12-random-nucleotide template-switch adaptor tagged each cDNA molecule. TCRdb re-derived calls from the 5' RACE reads in MiXCR, one entry per CDR3 protein. The table includes about 940,000 distinct CDR3 sequences, roughly 50% detected once. The chain links TRBV20-1 to TRBJ2-3, with a possible D match to TRBD1 (6 bases). Sequences were obtained from blood. The TCR originated in a young man in good health. CDR3 sequence reads: CSASVQGNTDTQYF. CDR3 DNA: TGCAGTGCTAGTGTACAGGGAAACACAGATACGCAGTATTTT.